What follows describes a single TCR beta chain. Its antigen is unidentified. The sample comes from a study of T cell repertoires in ileal Crohn's disease. On the study more broadly: Operated complications were stricturing disease (about 60%) and penetrating disease (about 40%). Thiopurines (around 11) or anti-TNF agents (approximately 20) were given postoperatively to about half.

Broader study findings: Mucosal expansions were suggested to be mainly CD8 T cells. Compared with non-smokers, active smokers at surgery showed more clonal expansions.

V gave up 4 bases and J gave up 7 bases, with 14 bases separating them. The CDR3 length is 14 residues. From germline, CDR1 is SGHKS and CDR2 YYEKEE (reference sequence). Clones were sequenced by immunoSEQ multiplex PCR, and TCRdb holds only the in-frame ones, with some missing. The data hold roughly 14,000 clones, with around four fifths observed a single time. The source material was ileal tissue. The genes are TRBV5-5 and TRBJ2-2, with D possibly TRBD1 on 5 matching bases. The clonotype comes from an adult with Crohn's disease. CDR3 loop: CASSRISQGGELFF. For the CDR3, the DNA is TGTGCCAGCAGCCGAATAAGCCAGGGCGGGGAGCTGTTTTTT.